The following is a T cell receptor (beta chain) sequence with its context. This specimen belongs to a study of blood T cells in healthy people across ages. The authors ran a second PCR of about 6 to 11 cycles using a sample-barcoded 5' primer and a J-beta primer mix. MiXCR was run by TCRdb on the 5' RACE reads, yielding one entry per CDR3 protein. The table records some 1,500,000 distinct CDR3 sequences, around 40% of them present only once. Material for sequencing was blood. This receptor was taken from a woman in her late teens or twenties in good health.

CDR3 DNA: TGCAGCGTTGTTTGGCAGGGGATGGGGCTAGCCAAAAACATTCAGTACTTC. This codes for CSVVWQGMGLAKNIQYF. The rearrangement links TRBV29-1 to TRBJ2-4; a weak D match, TRBD1 (6 bases). The germline CDR1 and CDR2 sequences are SQVTM and ANQGSEA. The CDR3 contains 17 residues. Trimming removed 4 bases at V and 0 bases at J, with 19 bases between.